One and the same sample provided the 3 T cell receptor beta chains below, sequenced in a study. Cells sorted as Tregs were CD4+, CD25+ and CD127-/low. One entry per CDR3 protein, called by TCRdb with MiXCR from the 5' RACE reads. The sample includes about 42,000 distinct CDR3 sequences, 20% to 25% of them seen just once. The specimen sequenced was Tregs sorted from blood. These receptors were taken from a female donor with breast cancer.

This clonotype was observed at least ten times. The chain employs TRBV5-1 and TRBJ2-1; D uncertain. V dropped 0 bases and J dropped 6 bases, with 13 bases sitting between them. Looked up from germline, CDR1 is SGHRS and CDR2 is YFSETQ. The CDR3 has 15 amino acids. This CDR3 reads CASSLELAKGNEQFF. The CDR3 DNA reads as TGCGCCAGCAGCTTGGAGTTAGCAAAGGGCAATGAGCAGTTCTTC.

A remark on this clonotype: Since a much larger clone is just one base distant, this may be a read error. The chain uses TRBV5-1 and TRBJ1-2; D ambiguous. In germline, CDR1 is SGHRS, CDR2 YFSETQ. The length of the CDR3 is 15 residues. V lost 4 bases and J 4 bases, leaving 17 bases between the germline ends. The CDR3 loop is CASSLIAGRPYGYTF. In DNA form, the CDR3 reads TGCGCCAGCAGCCTCATCGCGGGGAGACCCTATGGCTACACCTTC.

This clonotype was detected many times. The rearrangement links TRBV7-3 to TRBJ2-3; D is unclear. This CDR3 is 15 amino acids long. Trimming removed 6 bases from V and 2 bases from J, with 15 bases in between. CDR1 is SGHTA and CDR2 is FQGTGA in the germline V gene. This CDR3 reads CASSPRSVTTDTQYF. The DNA for the CDR3 is TGTGCCAGCAGTCCAAGGTCCGTGACCACAGATACGCAGTATTTT.